This T cell receptor (beta chain) came from a study of T cell repertoires in cytomegalovirus infection (dated 2019 in TCRdb). With regard to the full study: Alongside well-studied HLA-B-restricted epitopes, the peptide stimulations were aimed at recently identified HLA-C-restricted CMV epitopes, whose presentation resists viral immunomodulation. The HLA type of each donor mattered for the analysis, because public TCR beta signatures pointed to carriage of CMV infection along with the matching HLA type.

CDR3 length: 14 amino acids, cysteine to phenylalanine. The CDR3 DNA has 42 bases and is translated from base 1. Taken from the germline V gene, the CDR1 and CDR2 loops are MDHEN and SYDVKM. V was cut back by 4 bases and J by 7 bases, leaving a gap of 17 bases between them. Results the study describes overall, beyond this receptor: In both this cohort and an independent roughly 330-donor cohort, the cumulative frequency of public TCR beta family members distinguished carriers of CMV infection plus the relevant HLA type. The ex vivo response was dominated by HLA-C-restricted CMV-specific TCR beta clonotypes, which also provided the single most frequent clonotype in two of eight donors.

Turning to this clonotype: Its target antigen remains unknown. No base quality information exists; no much larger clone differs at one position.

The reads were generated on an Illumina HiSeq 1500. The public reads were run again by TCRdb, first through fastp at Q25 and then through MiXCR, and only productive beta chains were kept. A single entry per CDR3 protein holds the most common genes and DNA from its merged rows. The sample table records some 940,000 distinct CDR3 sequences; around 30% of these occur just once. The ten largest account for 11% to 15% of the sample. The intended sense of this specimen's treatment or condition label: in vitro stimulation with specific CMV peptide epitopes to enrich CMV-specific T cells. This material consisted of cultured CD8+ T cells from PBMCs, taken from culture after CMV antigen stimulation. This TCR came from a human donor in good health (CMV status not recorded). Some clones in this sample may be carry-over from other donors' samples. The chain employs TRBV28 and TRBJ2-7; perhaps TRBD1 is the D gene, with 5 bases matching. The CDR3 reads as follows: CASSSRRQGGEQYF. The nucleotide sequence reads TGTGCCAGCAGTTCTCGTCGGCAGGGTGGTGAGCAGTACTTC.